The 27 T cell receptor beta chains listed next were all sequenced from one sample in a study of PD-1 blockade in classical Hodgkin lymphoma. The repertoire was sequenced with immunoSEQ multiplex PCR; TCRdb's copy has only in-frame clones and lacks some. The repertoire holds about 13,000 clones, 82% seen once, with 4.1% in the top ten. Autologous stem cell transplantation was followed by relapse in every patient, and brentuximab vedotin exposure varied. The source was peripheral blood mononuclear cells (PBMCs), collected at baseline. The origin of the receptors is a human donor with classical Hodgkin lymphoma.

CDR3 protein: CASPSGVGETQYF. The CDR3, as DNA: TGTGCCAGCCCTAGCGGGGTCGGAGAGACCCAGTACTTC. This sequence joins TRBV2 and TRBJ2-5; 9 bases fit TRBD2. The CDR3 has 13 amino acids. V lost 8 bases, J lost 4 bases, and 5 bases stayed unmatched. Germline V CDR1 and CDR2: SNHLY, FYNNEI.

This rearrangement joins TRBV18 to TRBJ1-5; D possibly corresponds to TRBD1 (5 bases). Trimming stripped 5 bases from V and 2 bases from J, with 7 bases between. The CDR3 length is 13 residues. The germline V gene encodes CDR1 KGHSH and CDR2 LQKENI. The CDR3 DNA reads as TGTGCCAGCTCAGGGACTGGCAATCAGCCCCAGCATTTT. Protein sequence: CASSGTGNQPQHF.

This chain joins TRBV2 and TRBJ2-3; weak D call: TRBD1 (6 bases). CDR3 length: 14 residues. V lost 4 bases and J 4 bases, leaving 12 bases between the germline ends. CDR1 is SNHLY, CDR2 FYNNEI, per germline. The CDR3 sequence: CASSGDKGSDTQYF. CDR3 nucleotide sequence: TGTGCCAGCAGTGGGGACAAGGGCTCAGATACGCAGTATTTT.

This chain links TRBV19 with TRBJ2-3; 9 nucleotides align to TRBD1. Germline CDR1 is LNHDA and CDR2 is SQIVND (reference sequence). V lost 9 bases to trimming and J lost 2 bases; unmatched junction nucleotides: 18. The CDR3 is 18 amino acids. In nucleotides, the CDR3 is TGTGCCAGCAGGGACAGGGAACTACGGGACTACTACACAGATACGCAGTATTTT. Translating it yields CASRDRELRDYYTDTQYF.

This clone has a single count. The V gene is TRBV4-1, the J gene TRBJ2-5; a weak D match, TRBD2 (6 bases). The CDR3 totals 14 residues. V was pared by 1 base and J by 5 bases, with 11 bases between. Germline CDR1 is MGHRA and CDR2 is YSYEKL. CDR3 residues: CASSQVAGWETQYF. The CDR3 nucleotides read TGCGCCAGCAGCCAAGTTGCGGGATGGGAGACCCAGTACTTC.

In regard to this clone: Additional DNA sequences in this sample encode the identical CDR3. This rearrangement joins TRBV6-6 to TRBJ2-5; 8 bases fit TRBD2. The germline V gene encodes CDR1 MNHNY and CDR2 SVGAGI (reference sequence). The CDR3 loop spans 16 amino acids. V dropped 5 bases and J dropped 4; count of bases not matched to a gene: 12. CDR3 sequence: CASSTRGRGARETQYF. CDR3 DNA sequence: TGTGCCAGCAGTACTCGGGGGCGGGGGGCCAGAGAGACCCAGTACTTC.

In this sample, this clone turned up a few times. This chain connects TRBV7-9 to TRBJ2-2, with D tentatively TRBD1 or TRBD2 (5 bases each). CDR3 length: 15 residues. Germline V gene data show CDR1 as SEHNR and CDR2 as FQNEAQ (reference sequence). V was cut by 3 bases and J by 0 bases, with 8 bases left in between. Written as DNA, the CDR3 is TGTGCCAGCAGCTTCCGGGGCACGAACACCGGGGAGCTGTTTTTT. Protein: CASSFRGTNTGELFF.

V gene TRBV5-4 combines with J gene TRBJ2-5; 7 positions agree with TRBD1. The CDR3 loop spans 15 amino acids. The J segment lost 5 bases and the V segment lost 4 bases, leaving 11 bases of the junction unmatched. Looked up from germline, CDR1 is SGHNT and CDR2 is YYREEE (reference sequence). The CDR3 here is CASSSRQGGVETQYF. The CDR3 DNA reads TGTGCCAGCAGCAGCCGACAGGGTGGGGTGGAGACCCAGTACTTC.

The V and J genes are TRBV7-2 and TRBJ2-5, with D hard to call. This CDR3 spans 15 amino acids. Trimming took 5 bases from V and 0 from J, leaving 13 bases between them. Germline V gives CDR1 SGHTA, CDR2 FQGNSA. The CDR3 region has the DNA TGTGCCAGCAGCCTAAGGCCCACGTACCAAGAGACCCAGTACTTC. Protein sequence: CASSLRPTYQETQYF. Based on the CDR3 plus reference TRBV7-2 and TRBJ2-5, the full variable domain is GAGVSQSPSNKVTEKGKDVELRCDPISGHTALYWYRQSLGQGLEFLIYFQGNSAPDKSGLPSDRFSAERTGGSVSTLTIQRTQQEDSAVYLCASSLRPTYQETQYFGPGTRLLVL.

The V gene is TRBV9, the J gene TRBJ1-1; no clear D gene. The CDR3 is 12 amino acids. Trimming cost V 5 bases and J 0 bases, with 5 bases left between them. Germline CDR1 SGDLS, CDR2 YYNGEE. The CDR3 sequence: CASRQLNTEAFF. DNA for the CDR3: TGTGCCAGCAGACAGCTGAACACTGAAGCTTTCTTT.

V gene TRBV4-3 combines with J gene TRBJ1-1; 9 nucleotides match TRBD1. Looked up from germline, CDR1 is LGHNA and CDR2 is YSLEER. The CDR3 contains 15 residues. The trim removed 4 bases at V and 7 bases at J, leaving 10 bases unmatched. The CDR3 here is CASSRTGTGSSEAFF. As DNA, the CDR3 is TGCGCCAGCAGCCGAACCGGGACAGGGAGCAGTGAAGCTTTCTTT.

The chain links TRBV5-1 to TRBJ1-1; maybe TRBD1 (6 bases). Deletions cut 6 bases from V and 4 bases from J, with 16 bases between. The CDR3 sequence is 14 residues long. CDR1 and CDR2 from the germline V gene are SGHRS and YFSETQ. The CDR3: CASKTTPGVTEAFF. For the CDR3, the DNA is TGCGCCAGCAAGACCACCCCAGGGGTCACTGAAGCTTTCTTT.

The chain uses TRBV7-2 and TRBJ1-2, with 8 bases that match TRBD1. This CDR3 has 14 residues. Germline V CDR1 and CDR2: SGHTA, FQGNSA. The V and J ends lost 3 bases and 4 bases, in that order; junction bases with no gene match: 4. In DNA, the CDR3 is TGTGCCAGCAGCTTCGGACAGGGCCTCTATGGCTACACCTTC. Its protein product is CASSFGQGLYGYTF.

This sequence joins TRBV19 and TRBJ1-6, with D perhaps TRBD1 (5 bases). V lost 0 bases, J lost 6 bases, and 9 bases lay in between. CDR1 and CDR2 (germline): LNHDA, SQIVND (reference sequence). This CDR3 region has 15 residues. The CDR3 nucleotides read TGTGCCAGTAGTATAGAGGGACCGCGTAATTCACCCCTCCACTTT. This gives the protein CASSIEGPRNSPLHF.

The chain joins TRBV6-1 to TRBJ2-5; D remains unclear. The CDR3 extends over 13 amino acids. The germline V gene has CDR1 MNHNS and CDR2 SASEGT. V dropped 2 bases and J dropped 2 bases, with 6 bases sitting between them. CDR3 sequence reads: CASSELLQETQYF. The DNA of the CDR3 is TGTGCCAGCAGTGAACTGTTGCAAGAGACCCAGTACTTC.

The CDR3 sequence is CASSEGTPDTQYF. In DNA form, the CDR3 reads TGTGCCAGCAGCGAGGGGACCCCAGATACGCAGTATTTT. V usage is TRBV7-6 and J usage is TRBJ2-3, with D tentatively TRBD1 or TRBD2 (5 bases each). The CDR3 contains 13 residues. Germline V gives CDR1 SGHVS, CDR2 FNYEAQ. Trimming took off 5 bases at V and 4 bases at J, with 10 bases between the two ends.

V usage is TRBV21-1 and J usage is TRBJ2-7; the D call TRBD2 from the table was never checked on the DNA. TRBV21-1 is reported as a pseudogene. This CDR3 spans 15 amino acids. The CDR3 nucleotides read TGTGCCAGCAGCGGCCCCGGGGTCCCAATCTACGAGCAGTACTTC. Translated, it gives CASSGPGVPIYEQYF.

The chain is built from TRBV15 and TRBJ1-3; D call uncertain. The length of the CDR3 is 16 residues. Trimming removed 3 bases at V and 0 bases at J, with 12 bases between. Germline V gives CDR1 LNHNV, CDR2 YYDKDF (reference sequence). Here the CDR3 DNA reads TGTGCCACCAGCAGTGCAAAGGATTACTCTGGAAACACCATATATTTT. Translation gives CATSSAKDYSGNTIYF.

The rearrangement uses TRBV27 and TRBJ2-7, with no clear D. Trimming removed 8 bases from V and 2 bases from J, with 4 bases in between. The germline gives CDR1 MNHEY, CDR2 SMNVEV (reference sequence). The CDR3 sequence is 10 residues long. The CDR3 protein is CASGAYEQYF. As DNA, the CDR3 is TGTGCCAGCGGAGCCTACGAGCAGTACTTC.

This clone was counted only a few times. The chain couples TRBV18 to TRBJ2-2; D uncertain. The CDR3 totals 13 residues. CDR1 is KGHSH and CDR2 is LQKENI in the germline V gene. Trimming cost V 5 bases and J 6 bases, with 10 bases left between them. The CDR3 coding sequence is TGTGCCAGCTCATTTCACAGTCCCGGGGAGCTGTTTTTT. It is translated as CASSFHSPGELFF.

CDR3: CASRRQGRTDTQYF. The CDR3 nucleotides read TGTGCCAGCAGACGGCAGGGGCGTACAGATACGCAGTATTTT. The V call is TRBV28, the J call TRBJ2-3; possibly TRBD1 for D (6 bases). The CDR3 spans 14 residues. Looked up from germline, CDR1 is MDHEN and CDR2 is SYDVKM. V lost 6 bases and J 3 bases, leaving 13 bases between the germline ends.

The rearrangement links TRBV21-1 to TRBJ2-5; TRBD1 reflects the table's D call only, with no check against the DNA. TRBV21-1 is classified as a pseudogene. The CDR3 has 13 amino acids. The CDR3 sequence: CASSPTGAETQYF. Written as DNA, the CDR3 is TGTGCCAGCAGCCCGACAGGGGCAGAGACCCAGTACTTC.

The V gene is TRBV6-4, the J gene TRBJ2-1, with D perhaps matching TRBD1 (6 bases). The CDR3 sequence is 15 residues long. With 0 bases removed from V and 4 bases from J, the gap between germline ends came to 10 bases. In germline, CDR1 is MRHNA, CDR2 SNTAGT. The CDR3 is CASSDSEGEYNEQFF. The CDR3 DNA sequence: TGTGCCAGCAGTGACTCCGAGGGGGAGTACAATGAGCAGTTCTTC.

In DNA form, the CDR3 reads TGTGCCAGTAGTGCCTTACGGACTAGCGGACAAGAGACCCAGTACTTC. Its translation is CASSALRTSGQETQYF. This chain connects TRBV19 to TRBJ2-5, with 10 bases aligning to TRBD2. Germline-derived CDR1 and CDR2 are LNHDA and SQIVND (reference sequence). The CDR3 is 16 residues long. The V gene end was trimmed by 5 bases and the J gene end by 2 bases; junction bases not matched to a gene: 8.

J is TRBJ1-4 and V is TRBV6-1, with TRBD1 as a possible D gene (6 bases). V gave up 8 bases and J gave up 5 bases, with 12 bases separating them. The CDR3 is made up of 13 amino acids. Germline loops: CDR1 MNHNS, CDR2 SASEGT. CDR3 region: CASQRTENEKLFF. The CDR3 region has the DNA TGTGCCAGCCAAAGGACAGAGAATGAAAAACTGTTTTTT.

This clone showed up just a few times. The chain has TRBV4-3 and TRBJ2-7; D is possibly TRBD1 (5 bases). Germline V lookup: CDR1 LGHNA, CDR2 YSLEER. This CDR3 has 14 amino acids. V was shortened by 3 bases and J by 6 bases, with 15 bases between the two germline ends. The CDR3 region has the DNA TGCGCCAGCAGCCAGAACAGGCTCCCGGGCGAGCAGTACTTC. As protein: CASSQNRLPGEQYF.

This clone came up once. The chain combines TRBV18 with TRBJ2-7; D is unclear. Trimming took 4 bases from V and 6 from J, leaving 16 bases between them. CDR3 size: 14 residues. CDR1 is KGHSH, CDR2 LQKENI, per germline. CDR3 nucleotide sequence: TGTGCCAGCTCACGATCCCTTAGTCCCGGCGAGCAGTACTTC. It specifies CASSRSLSPGEQYF.